These 7 T cell receptor beta chains share one sample of origin, sequenced in a study of cytomegalovirus exposure and HLA in healthy donors. PCR amplification relied on 60 Vbeta primers (plus 13 Jbeta primers). Libraries were prepared by immunoSEQ multiplex PCR; TCRdb keeps only in-frame clonotypes and omits some of them. Recorded for this sample: roughly 120,000 clones. What was sequenced was PBMCs. All receptors derive from a man aged 18 to 29 in good health and CMV-seronegative.

DNA of the CDR3: TGTGCCATCAGTGGCTCAGGGGGCGGTGGCTACACCTTC. Its protein product is CAISGSGGGGYTF. V gene TRBV10-3 combines with J gene TRBJ1-2, with 8 bases matching TRBD1. After removal of 4 bases from V and 7 bases from J, the junction contained 5 bases not matched to a gene. CDR3 length: 13 residues. Germline V gene data show CDR1 as ENHRY and CDR2 as SYGVKD.

The chain recombines TRBV28 with TRBJ2-7; 8 bases agree with TRBD2. The CDR3 contains 14 residues. In germline, CDR1 is MDHEN, CDR2 SYDVKM. With V trimmed by 7 bases and J by 6 bases, 11 bases remained unmatched. The CDR3: CASNTGTSKSEQYF. CDR3 in DNA: TGTGCCAGCAACACCGGGACTAGTAAAAGCGAGCAGTACTTC.

This chain joins TRBV6-1 and TRBJ1-3; possible D gene TRBD1, 5 bases. V gave up 4 bases and J gave up 1 base, with 8 bases separating them. The CDR3 length is 14 residues. Germline CDR1 is MNHNS and CDR2 is SASEGT. The chain's CDR3 is CASSVSGSGNTIYF. DNA of the CDR3: TGTGCCAGCAGTGTGTCAGGGTCTGGAAACACCATATATTTT.

The V call is TRBV15, the J call TRBJ1-6; D gene unclear. The CDR3 has 13 residues. Trimming shortened V by 6 bases and J by 10 bases, and 13 bases separated the two germline ends. The germline V gene encodes CDR1 LNHNV and CDR2 YYDKDF (reference sequence). CDR3 sequence (DNA): TGTGCCACCAGGTTCCAGGCATTCTCACCCCTCCACTTT. It is translated as CATRFQAFSPLHF.

The CDR3 nucleotides read TGTGCCAGCAGCTCAAACATCTACGAGCAGTACTTC. Its protein product is CASSSNIYEQYF. The chain joins TRBV14 to TRBJ2-7, with no clear D. The CDR3 is 12 amino acids. The V gene lost 5 bases and the J gene lost 3 bases, with 8 bases spanning the gap. Germline CDR1 SGHDN, CDR2 FVKESK.

The V and J genes are TRBV7-9 and TRBJ1-1; D call uncertain. This CDR3 spans 16 amino acids. Germline CDR1 and CDR2: SEHNR and FQNEAQ (reference sequence). V lost 3 bases and J lost 4, with 18 bases in between. This CDR3 is CASSFFGSGWITEAFF. CDR3 in DNA: TGTGCCAGCAGCTTCTTTGGATCGGGTTGGATCACTGAAGCTTTCTTT.

The CDR3 DNA sequence: TGCAGCGCCGAGCGCGGGGGAGATACGCAGTATTTT. Its protein product is CSAERGGDTQYF. The chain links TRBV29-1 to TRBJ2-3; 7 nucleotides agree with TRBD2. Germline CDR1 reads SQVTM; CDR2 reads ANQGSEA. After removal of 7 bases from V and 5 bases from J, the junction contained 6 bases not matched to a gene. This CDR3 comprises 12 residues.